The T cell receptor beta chain under discussion was sequenced for a study of blood T cell repertoires in COVID-19. Whole-study context: Sources were T cells, B-cell-depleted T cells, or PBMCs; the material itself was cDNA or gDNA.

Per the authors' pipeline: Amplifying reference gene primers gave estimates of nucleated cell counts. Clones were sequenced by immunoSEQ multiplex PCR, and TCRdb holds only the in-frame ones, with some missing. The D gene and trimming were derived from the DNA, and the V and J assignments and clone size from that table. The top ten hold 3.5% to 5% of the sample, which has about 81,000 clones, about 95% seen once. Trimming cost V 4 bases and J 2 bases; bases outside gene matches: 22. The germline gives CDR1 SGHNT, CDR2 YYREEE (reference sequence). CDR3 length equals 20 residues. Sample: peripheral blood. The rearrangement joins TRBV5-4 to TRBJ2-7, with 9 bases identical to TRBD1. The clonotype was recovered from a human donor with active COVID-19. The donor label of this sample is uncertain. The CDR3 DNA is TGTGCCAGCAGCGGATCTAGAGTGGGAAAGGACAGGGGCACAACCTACGAGCAGTACTTC. This sequence encodes CASSGSRVGKDRGTTYEQYF.